The rows below give T cell receptor beta chains drawn from one sample of a study of T cells of healthy individuals. One entry per CDR3 protein results from TCRdb running MiXCR on the 5' RACE reads. In the table there are about 96,000 distinct CDR3 sequences, 15% to 20% of which are singletons. The receptors stem from a human donor in good health. Each CDR3 is given with its conserved first and last residue. D genes are given only for firm matches. Some rows mark clone size as missing; the rest say once, few, many or name a class of expanded clone.

V: TRBV6-5; D: NA; J: TRBJ1-1; size: NA; DNA: TGTGCCAGCAGTTCCTCAGATGACAGAGGCACTGAAGCTTTCTTT; CDR3: CASSSSDDRGTEAFF
V: TRBV5-1; D: NA; J: TRBJ1-5; size: few; DNA: TGCGCCAGCAGCTTGGACCGGGATGAGCCCCAGCATTTT; CDR3: CASSLDRDEPQHF
V: TRBV3-1; D: NA; J: TRBJ1-1; size: few; DNA: TGTGCCAGCAGCTTTAGACAGGAAATGACTGAAGCTTTCTTT; CDR3: CASSFRQEMTEAFF
V: TRBV21-1; D: NA; J: TRBJ2-7; size: few; DNA: TGTGCCAGCCGCTGGGACAGCTTGGGCGAGCAGTACTTC; CDR3: CASRWDSLGEQYF
V: TRBV12-3/TRBV12-4; D: NA; J: TRBJ1-3; size: many; DNA: TGTGCCAGCAGCACACCGGGGGGAAGAAACACCATATATTTT; CDR3: CASSTPGGRNTIYF
V: TRBV28; D: NA; J: TRBJ1-1; size: few; DNA: TGTGCCAGCAGTTTAAGGGCAGGGAGAGTTGAAGCTTTCTTT; CDR3: CASSLRAGRVEAFF
V: TRBV3-1; D: NA; J: TRBJ2-2; size: NA; DNA: TGTGCCAGCAGCCAAGACGCCACCGGGGAGCTGTTTTTT; CDR3: CASSQDATGELFF
V: TRBV28; D: TRBD1; J: TRBJ1-2; size: few; DNA: TGTGCCAGCACCCCCTGGAGGGGACAGGGGGCCAACTATGGCTACACCTTC; CDR3: CASTPWRGQGANYGYTF
V: TRBV2; D: NA; J: TRBJ1-6; size: few; DNA: TGTGCCAGCAGTCCCGGGACACAGAATTCACCCCTCCACTTT; CDR3: CASSPGTQNSPLHF
V: TRBV20-1; D: NA; J: TRBJ2-2; size: medium-sized; DNA: TGCAGTGCTAGAGAACTAGTTGGATCCACCGGGGAGCTGTTTTTT; CDR3: CSARELVGSTGELFF
V: TRBV4-1; D: NA; J: TRBJ2-5; size: NA; DNA: TGCGCCAGCAGCCAAGCCTACCTGACAGGAGCCCAAGAGACCCAGTACTTC; CDR3: CASSQAYLTGAQETQYF
V: TRBV7-8; D: TRBD1; J: TRBJ2-2; size: NA; DNA: TGTGCCAGCAGCCGACGACAGGGGGACACCGGGGAGCTGTTTTTT; CDR3: CASSRRQGDTGELFF
V: TRBV19; D: NA; J: TRBJ2-1; size: many; DNA: TGTGCCAGTAGCCCCCTCCGTCCGGGTTACAATGAGCAGTTCTTC; CDR3: CASSPLRPGYNEQFF
V: TRBV10-3; D: NA; J: TRBJ2-7; size: many; DNA: TGTGCCATCAGTGGAGGAGTTTCCTACGAGCAGTACTTC; CDR3: CAISGGVSYEQYF
V: TRBV4-3; D: TRBD1; J: TRBJ1-5; size: many; DNA: TGCGCCAGCAGCCAGACAGGGGGTAATCAGCCCCAGCATTTT; CDR3: CASSQTGGNQPQHF
V: TRBV6-5; D: NA; J: TRBJ1-2; size: few; DNA: TGTGCCAGCACTCCGGGATGGGTTCGAAACTATGGCTACACCTTC; CDR3: CASTPGWVRNYGYTF
V: TRBV7-8; D: TRBD1; J: TRBJ1-1; size: many; DNA: TGTGCCAGCAGCCAGAGGGACAGGGGCGAAGCTTTCTTT; CDR3: CASSQRDRGEAFF
V: TRBV7-8; D: NA; J: TRBJ2-7; size: NA; DNA: TGTGCCAGCAGTTCCCAAGGGAGCCACGAGCAGTACTTC; CDR3: CASSSQGSHEQYF
V: TRBV6-5; D: TRBD2; J: TRBJ2-3; size: NA; DNA: TGTGCCAGCAGACGACTAGCGGGGGGGCTAGATACGCAGTATTTT; CDR3: CASRRLAGGLDTQYF
V: TRBV19; D: TRBD1; J: TRBJ2-2; size: NA; DNA: TGTGCCAGCAACCGGGACAGCGGAGGTGACACCGGGGAGCTGTTTTTT; CDR3: CASNRDSGGDTGELFF
V: TRBV12-3/TRBV12-4; D: TRBD1; J: TRBJ1-1; size: many; DNA: TGTGCCAGCAGTTGGGCACAGGGGGAGACAGCTTTCTTT; CDR3: CASSWAQGETAFF
V: TRBV5-1; D: TRBD2; J: TRBJ2-1; size: many; DNA: TGCGCCAGCAGCCACACTAGCGGGGGAGACAATGAGCAGTTCTTC; CDR3: CASSHTSGGDNEQFF
V: TRBV5-1; D: NA; J: TRBJ2-2; size: NA; DNA: TGCGCCAGCAGCGAGAGTGTGACCGGGGAGCTGTTTTTT; CDR3: CASSESVTGELFF
V: TRBV2; D: NA; J: TRBJ2-3; size: few; DNA: TGTGCCAGCAGTGATCCGTATTACACAGATACGCAGTATTTT; CDR3: CASSDPYYTDTQYF
V: TRBV28; D: NA; J: TRBJ1-2; size: few; DNA: TGTGCCAGCCGAACCTACCTCCAGGGGCATGGCTACACCTTC; CDR3: CASRTYLQGHGYTF
V: TRBV20-1; D: NA; J: TRBJ2-2; size: NA; DNA: TGCAGTGCTAGACGGATACAGGAGAACACCGGGGAGCTGTTTTTT; CDR3: CSARRIQENTGELFF
V: TRBV2; D: TRBD1; J: TRBJ2-7; size: few; DNA: TGTGCCAGCAGACGGGACAGCTACGAGCAGTACTTC; CDR3: CASRRDSYEQYF
V: TRBV4-1; D: NA; J: TRBJ1-2; size: NA; DNA: TGCGCCAGCAGCCTTTGGGCTAACTATGGCTACACCTTC; CDR3: CASSLWANYGYTF
V: TRBV19; D: TRBD2; J: TRBJ2-3; size: NA; DNA: TGTGCCAGTACTCCGGGACTAGCGGGAGGTTCAGATACGCAGTATTTT; CDR3: CASTPGLAGGSDTQYF
V: TRBV24-1; D: TRBD1; J: TRBJ2-2; size: few; DNA: TGTGCCACCAGTGATTTCACCGGGACAGGGTTCTCCGGGGAGCTGTTTTTT; CDR3: CATSDFTGTGFSGELFF
V: TRBV9; D: NA; J: TRBJ2-1; size: many; DNA: TGTGCCAGCAGCGTAGGACCTCCCCACAATGAGCAGTTCTTC; CDR3: CASSVGPPHNEQFF
V: TRBV11-2; D: TRBD1; J: TRBJ1-4; size: NA; DNA: TGTGCCAGCAGCCCCCGGGGACAGGGGTTAACGACTAATGAAAAACTGTTTTTT; CDR3: CASSPRGQGLTTNEKLFF
V: TRBV28; D: TRBD1; J: TRBJ1-1; size: NA; DNA: TGTGCCAGCAGAATTTTACAGGGGAGGGCCACTGAAGCTTTCTTT; CDR3: CASRILQGRATEAFF
V: TRBV6-2/TRBV6-3; D: TRBD1; J: TRBJ2-7; size: many; DNA: TGTGCCAGCAGTTACCCTCCGGACAGGGGCTACGAGCAGTACTTC; CDR3: CASSYPPDRGYEQYF
V: TRBV20-1; D: TRBD1; J: TRBJ1-4; size: NA; DNA: TGCAGTGCTTCCTATCGCGGGACAGGGGATGAAAAACTGTTTTTT; CDR3: CSASYRGTGDEKLFF